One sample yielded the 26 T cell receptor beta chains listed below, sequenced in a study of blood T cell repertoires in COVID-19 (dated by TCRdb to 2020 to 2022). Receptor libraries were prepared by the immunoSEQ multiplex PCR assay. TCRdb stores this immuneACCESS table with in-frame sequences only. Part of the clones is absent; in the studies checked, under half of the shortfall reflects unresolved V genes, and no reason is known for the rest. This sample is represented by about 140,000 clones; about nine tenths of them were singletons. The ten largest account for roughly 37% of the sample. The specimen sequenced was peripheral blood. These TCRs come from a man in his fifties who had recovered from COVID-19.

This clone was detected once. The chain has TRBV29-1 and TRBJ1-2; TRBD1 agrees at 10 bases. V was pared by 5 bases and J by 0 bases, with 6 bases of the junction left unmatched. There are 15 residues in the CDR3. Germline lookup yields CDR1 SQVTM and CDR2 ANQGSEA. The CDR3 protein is CSVLGTGEANYGYTF. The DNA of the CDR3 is TGCAGCGTTCTTGGGACAGGGGAGGCTAACTATGGCTACACCTTC. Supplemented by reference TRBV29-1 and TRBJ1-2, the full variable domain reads SAVISQKPSRDICQRGTSLTIQCQVDSQVTMMFWYRQQPGQSLTLIATANQGSEATYESGFVIDKFPISRPNLTFSTLTVSNMSPEDSSIYLCSVLGTGEANYGYTFGSGTRLTVV.

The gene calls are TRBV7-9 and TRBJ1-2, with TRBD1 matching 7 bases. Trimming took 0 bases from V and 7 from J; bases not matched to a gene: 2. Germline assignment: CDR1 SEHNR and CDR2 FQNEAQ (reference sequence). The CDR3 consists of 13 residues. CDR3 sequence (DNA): TGTGCCAGCAGCTTAGCAGGGGGCATTGGCTACACCTTC. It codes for CASSLAGGIGYTF.

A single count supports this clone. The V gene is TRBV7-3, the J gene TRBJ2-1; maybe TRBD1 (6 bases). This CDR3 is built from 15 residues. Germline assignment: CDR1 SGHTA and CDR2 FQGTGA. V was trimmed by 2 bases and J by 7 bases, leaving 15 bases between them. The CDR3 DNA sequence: TGTGCCAGCAGCTTAGGTCAGGGGCCAGGGAATGAGCAGTTCTTC. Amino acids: CASSLGQGPGNEQFF.

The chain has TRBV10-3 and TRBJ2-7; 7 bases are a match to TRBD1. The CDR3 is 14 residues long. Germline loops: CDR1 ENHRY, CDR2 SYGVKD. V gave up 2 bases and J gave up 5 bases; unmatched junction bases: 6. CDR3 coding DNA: TGTGCCATCAGTGAGGGCTTGACAGGGAACGAGCAGTACTTC. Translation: CAISEGLTGNEQYF.

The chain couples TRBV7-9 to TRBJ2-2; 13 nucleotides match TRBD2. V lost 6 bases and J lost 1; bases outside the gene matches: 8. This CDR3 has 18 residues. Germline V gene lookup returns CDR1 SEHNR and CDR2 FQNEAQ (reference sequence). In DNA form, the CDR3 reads TGTGCCAGCAGTCCTCCCGGGACTAGCGGGGAGAACACCGGGGAGCTGTTTTTT. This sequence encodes CASSPPGTSGENTGELFF. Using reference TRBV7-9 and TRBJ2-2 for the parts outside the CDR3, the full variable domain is DTGVSQNPRHKITKRGQNVTFRCDPISEHNRLYWYRQTLGQGPEFLTYFQNEAQLEKSRLLSDRFSAERPKGSFSTLEIQRTEQGDSAMYLCASSPPGTSGENTGELFFGEGSRLTVL.

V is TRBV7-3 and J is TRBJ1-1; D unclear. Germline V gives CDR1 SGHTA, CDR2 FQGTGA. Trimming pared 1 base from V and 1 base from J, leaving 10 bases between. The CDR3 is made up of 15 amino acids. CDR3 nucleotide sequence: TGTGCCAGCAGCTTAATGGCGGGGTCGAACACTGAAGCTTTCTTT. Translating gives CASSLMAGSNTEAFF.

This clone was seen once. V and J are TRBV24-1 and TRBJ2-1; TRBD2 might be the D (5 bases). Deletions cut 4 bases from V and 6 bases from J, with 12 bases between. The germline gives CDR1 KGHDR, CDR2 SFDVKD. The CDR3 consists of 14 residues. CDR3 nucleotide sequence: TGTGCCACCAGTGACCGCGATACTAGCAATGAGCAGTTCTTC. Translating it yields CATSDRDTSNEQFF.

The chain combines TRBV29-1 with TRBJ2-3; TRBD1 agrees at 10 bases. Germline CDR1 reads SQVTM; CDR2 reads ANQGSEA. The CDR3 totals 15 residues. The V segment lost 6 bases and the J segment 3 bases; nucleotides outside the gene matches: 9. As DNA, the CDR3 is TGCAGCGTCCATAGACAGGGGGCAAGAACAGATACGCAGTATTTT. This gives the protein CSVHRQGARTDTQYF.

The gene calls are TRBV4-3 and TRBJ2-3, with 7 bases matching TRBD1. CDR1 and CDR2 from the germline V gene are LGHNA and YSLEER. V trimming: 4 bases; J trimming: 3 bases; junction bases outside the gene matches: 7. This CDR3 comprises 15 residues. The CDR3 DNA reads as TGCGCCAGCAGCCCAACAGGGGACCTAACAGATACGCAGTATTTT. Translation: CASSPTGDLTDTQYF.

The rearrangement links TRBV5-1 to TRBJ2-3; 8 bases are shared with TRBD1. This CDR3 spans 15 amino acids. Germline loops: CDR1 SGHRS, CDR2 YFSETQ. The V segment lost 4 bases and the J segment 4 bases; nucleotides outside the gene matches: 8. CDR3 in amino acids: CASSLGQALADTQYF. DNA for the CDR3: TGCGCCAGCAGCCTGGGACAGGCTTTAGCAGATACGCAGTATTTT.

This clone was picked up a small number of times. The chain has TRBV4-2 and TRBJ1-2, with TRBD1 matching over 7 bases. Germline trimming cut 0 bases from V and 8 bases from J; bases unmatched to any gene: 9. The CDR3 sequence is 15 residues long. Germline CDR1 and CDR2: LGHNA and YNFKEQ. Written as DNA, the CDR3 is TGTGCCAGCAGCCAAGAACGGGACAGCCGAGGGGGCTACACCTTC. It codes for CASSQERDSRGGYTF.

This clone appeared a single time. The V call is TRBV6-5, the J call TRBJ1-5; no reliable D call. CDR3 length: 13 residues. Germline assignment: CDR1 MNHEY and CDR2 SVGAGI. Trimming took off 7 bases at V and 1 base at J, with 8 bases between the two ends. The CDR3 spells CASIRESNQPQHF. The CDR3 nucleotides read TGTGCCAGCATTCGGGAGAGCAATCAGCCCCAGCATTTT.

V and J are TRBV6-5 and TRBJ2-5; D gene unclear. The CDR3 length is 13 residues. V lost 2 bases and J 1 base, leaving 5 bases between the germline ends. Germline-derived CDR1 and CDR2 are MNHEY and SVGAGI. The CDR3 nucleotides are TGTGCCAGCAGTTACGGGCCCCAAGAGACCCAGTACTTC. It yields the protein CASSYGPQETQYF.

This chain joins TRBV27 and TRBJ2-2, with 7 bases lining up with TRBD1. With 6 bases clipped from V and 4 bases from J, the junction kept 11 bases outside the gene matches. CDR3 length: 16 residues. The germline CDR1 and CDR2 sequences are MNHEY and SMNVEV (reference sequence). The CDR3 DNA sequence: TGTGCCAGCAGGATCGACAGGGACCCCGGCACCGGGGAGCTGTTTTTT. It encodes CASRIDRDPGTGELFF.

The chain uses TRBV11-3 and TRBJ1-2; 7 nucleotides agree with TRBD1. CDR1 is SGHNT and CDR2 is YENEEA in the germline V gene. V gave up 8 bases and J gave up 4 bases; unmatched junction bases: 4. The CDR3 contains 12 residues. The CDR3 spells CASGGGGYGYTF. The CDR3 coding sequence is TGTGCCAGCGGAGGGGGCGGCTATGGCTACACCTTC.

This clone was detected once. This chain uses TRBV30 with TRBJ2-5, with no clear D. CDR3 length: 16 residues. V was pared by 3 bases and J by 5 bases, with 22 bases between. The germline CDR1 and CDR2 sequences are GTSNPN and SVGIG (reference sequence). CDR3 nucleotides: TGTGCCTGGAGACCGCCTGAGTGGCAGGCTTTTGAGACCCAGTACTTC. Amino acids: CAWRPPEWQAFETQYF.

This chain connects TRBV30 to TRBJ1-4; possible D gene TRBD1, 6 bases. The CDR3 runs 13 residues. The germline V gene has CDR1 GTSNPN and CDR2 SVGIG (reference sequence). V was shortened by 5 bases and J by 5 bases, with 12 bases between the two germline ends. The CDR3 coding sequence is TGTGCCTGGGGCCATACAGGGAATGAAAAACTGTTTTTT. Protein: CAWGHTGNEKLFF.

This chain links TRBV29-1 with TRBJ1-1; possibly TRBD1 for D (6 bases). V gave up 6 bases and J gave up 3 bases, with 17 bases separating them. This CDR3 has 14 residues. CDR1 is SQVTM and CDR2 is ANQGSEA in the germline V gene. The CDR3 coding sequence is TGCAGCGTGGTTCAGGGGCCGCGGGACACTGAAGCTTTCTTT. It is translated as CSVVQGPRDTEAFF.

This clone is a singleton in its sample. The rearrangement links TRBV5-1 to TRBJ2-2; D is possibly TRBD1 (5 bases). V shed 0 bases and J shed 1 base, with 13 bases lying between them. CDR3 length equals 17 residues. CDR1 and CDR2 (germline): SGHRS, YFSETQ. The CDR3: CASSLGPRVGNTGELFF. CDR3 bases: TGCGCCAGCAGCTTGGGGCCCAGGGTTGGGAACACCGGGGAGCTGTTTTTT.

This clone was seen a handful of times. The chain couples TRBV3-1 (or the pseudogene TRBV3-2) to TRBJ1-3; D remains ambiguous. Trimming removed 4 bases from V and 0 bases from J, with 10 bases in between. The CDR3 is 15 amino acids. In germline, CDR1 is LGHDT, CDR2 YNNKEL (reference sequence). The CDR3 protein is CASSPGRHSGNTIYF. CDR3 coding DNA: TGTGCCAGCAGCCCTGGAAGACACTCTGGAAACACCATATATTTT.

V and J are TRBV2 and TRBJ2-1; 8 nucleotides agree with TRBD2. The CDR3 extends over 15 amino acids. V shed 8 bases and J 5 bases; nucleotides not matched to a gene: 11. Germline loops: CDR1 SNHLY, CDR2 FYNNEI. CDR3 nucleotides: TGTGCCAGCCTTAGCGGGATCTCCTGGGACAATGAGCAGTTCTTC. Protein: CASLSGISWDNEQFF.

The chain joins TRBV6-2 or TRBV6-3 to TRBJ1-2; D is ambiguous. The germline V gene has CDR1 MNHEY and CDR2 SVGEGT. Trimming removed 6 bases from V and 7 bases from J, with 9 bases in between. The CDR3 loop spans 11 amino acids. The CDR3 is CASSPGGGYTF. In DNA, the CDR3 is TGTGCCAGCAGCCCGGGAGGTGGCTACACCTTC.

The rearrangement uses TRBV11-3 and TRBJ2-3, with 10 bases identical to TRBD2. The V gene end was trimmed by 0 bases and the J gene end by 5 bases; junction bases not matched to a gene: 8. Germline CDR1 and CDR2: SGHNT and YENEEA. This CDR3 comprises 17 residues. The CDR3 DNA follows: TGTGCCAGCAGCTTAGATCCAGCGGGGGGGCTCAGAGATACGCAGTATTTT. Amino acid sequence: CASSLDPAGGLRDTQYF.

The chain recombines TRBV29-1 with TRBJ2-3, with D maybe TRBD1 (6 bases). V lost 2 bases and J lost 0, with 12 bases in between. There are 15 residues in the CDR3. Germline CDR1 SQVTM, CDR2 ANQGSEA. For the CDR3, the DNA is TGCAGCGTTGAAAGTGGTCAGGGGAGCACAGATACGCAGTATTTT. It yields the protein CSVESGQGSTDTQYF.

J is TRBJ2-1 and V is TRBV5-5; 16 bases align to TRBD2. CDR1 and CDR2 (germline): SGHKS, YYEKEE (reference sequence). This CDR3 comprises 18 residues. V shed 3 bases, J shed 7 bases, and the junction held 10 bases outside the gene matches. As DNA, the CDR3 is TGTGCCAGCAGCTATGTAGGGACTAGCGGGGGGGCACAGAATGAGCAGTTCTTC. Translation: CASSYVGTSGGAQNEQFF. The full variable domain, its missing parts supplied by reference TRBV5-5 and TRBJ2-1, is DAGVTQSPTHLIKTRGQQVTLRCSPISGHKSVSWYQQVLGQGPQFIFQYYEKEERGRGNFPDRFSARQFPNYSSELNVNALLLGDSALYLCASSYVGTSGGAQNEQFFGPGTRLTVL.

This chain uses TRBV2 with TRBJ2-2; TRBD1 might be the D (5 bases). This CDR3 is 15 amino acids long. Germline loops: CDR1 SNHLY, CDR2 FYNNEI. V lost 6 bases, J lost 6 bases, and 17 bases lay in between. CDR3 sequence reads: CASSPRERTAGELFF. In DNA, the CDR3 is TGTGCCAGCAGCCCCAGGGAAAGGACCGCCGGGGAGCTGTTTTTT.